The 3 T cell receptor beta chains listed next were all sequenced from one sample in a study of T cell responses to AZD1222 COVID-19 vaccine. The method was immunoSEQ multiplex PCR; TCRdb's version includes in-frame clones alone and lacks a portion of them. The repertoire holds 150,000 to 180,000 clones, about 87% seen once, with 3% to 3.5% in the top ten. The sequencing used peripheral blood, collected on day 0 of AZD1222 vaccination. Receptors were obtained from an adult in good health.

The rearrangement joins TRBV4-2 to TRBJ1-5; D gene ambiguous. Trimming stripped 0 bases from V and 6 bases from J, with 12 bases between. The germline CDR1 and CDR2 sequences are LGHNA and YNFKEQ. The CDR3 has 15 residues. CDR3 nucleotide sequence: TGTGCCAGCAGCCAAGATCTTTTATTGTCTCAGCCCCAGCATTTT. It encodes CASSQDLLLSQPQHF.

The rearrangement joins TRBV12-3 or TRBV12-4 to TRBJ2-7; 7 nucleotides match TRBD1. The length of the CDR3 is 13 residues. Trimming cost V 6 bases and J 2 bases; bases outside gene matches: 4. The chain's CDR3 is CASRTGTAYEQYF. The CDR3 DNA follows: TGTGCCAGCAGAACCGGGACAGCCTACGAGCAGTACTTC.

The table lists this clone with a count of one. The chain combines TRBV10-3 with TRBJ2-2, with D possibly called TRBD1 or TRBD2 (5 bases each). V gave up 2 bases and J gave up 5 bases, with 12 bases separating them. The CDR3 is made up of 15 amino acids. CDR1 and CDR2 from the germline V gene are ENHRY and SYGVKD. The CDR3, as DNA: TGTGCCATCAGTGAGGGGACCCCGGCTACCGGGGAGCTGTTTTTT. It encodes CAISEGTPATGELFF.